The rows below give T cell receptor beta chains drawn from one sample of a study of cytomegalovirus exposure and HLA in healthy donors. Using immunoSEQ multiplex PCR, the repertoire was profiled, and TCRdb retains in-frame clones only, with some absent. The profile shows over 250,000 clones, roughly 70% of them singletons. The material sequenced was PBMCs. Every receptor here comes from a female donor in good health and CMV-seronegative. Both conserved end residues are part of each CDR3. Fields, in order: D gene, clone size, V gene, J gene, CDR3 protein, CDR3 DNA. D genes are given only for firm matches. Clone size is not always given. Where it is, it says once, few, many or a class for expanded clones.

d_call: TRBD2
clone_size: once
v_call: TRBV14
j_call: TRBJ2-7
cdr3_aa: CASSQATSGRVYEQYF
cdr3_nt: TGTGCCAGCAGCCAGGCCACTAGCGGGAGGGTCTACGAGCAGTACTTC

d_call: TRBD2
clone_size: .
v_call: TRBV5-4
j_call: TRBJ2-1
cdr3_aa: CASSFRTSGNNEQFF
cdr3_nt: TGTGCCAGCAGCTTCAGGACTAGCGGCAACAATGAGCAGTTCTTC

d_call: .
clone_size: .
v_call: TRBV4-1
j_call: TRBJ2-2
cdr3_aa: CASTLGPGMNTGELFF
cdr3_nt: TGCGCCAGTACCCTTGGGCCGGGGATGAACACCGGGGAGCTGTTTTTT

d_call: TRBD1
clone_size: .
v_call: TRBV27
j_call: TRBJ2-7
cdr3_aa: CASSYTGGEQYF
cdr3_nt: TGTGCCAGCAGTTATACAGGGGGAGAGCAGTACTTC

d_call: .
clone_size: .
v_call: TRBV6-1
j_call: TRBJ1-4
cdr3_aa: CASSDGEGPLGEKLFF
cdr3_nt: TGTGCCAGCAGTGATGGGGAGGGACCCCTAGGTGAAAAACTGTTTTTT

d_call: .
clone_size: .
v_call: TRBV30
j_call: TRBJ2-1
cdr3_aa: CAWKRTTQMSSYNEQFF
cdr3_nt: TGTGCCTGGAAGAGGACTACCCAGATGAGCTCCTACAATGAGCAGTTCTTC

d_call: .
clone_size: .
v_call: TRBV10-3
j_call: TRBJ1-1
cdr3_aa: CAIRQGTSTEAFF
cdr3_nt: TGTGCCATCAGGCAGGGGACGAGCACTGAAGCTTTCTTT

d_call: TRBD1
clone_size: .
v_call: TRBV4-1
j_call: TRBJ2-3
cdr3_aa: CASSQGQGATDTQYF
cdr3_nt: TGCGCCAGCAGCCAAGGACAGGGGGCGACTGATACGCAGTATTTT

d_call: .
clone_size: .
v_call: TRBV5-6
j_call: TRBJ2-7
cdr3_aa: CASSGSRDSHIYEQYF
cdr3_nt: TGTGCCAGCAGCGGCTCCCGGGACTCACATATCTACGAGCAGTACTTC

d_call: .
clone_size: .
v_call: TRBV5-1
j_call: TRBJ2-7
cdr3_aa: CASSLGALTLYEQYF
cdr3_nt: TGCGCCAGCAGCTTGGGGGCTCTGACACTCTACGAGCAGTACTTC

d_call: .
clone_size: .
v_call: TRBV5-6
j_call: TRBJ2-7
cdr3_aa: CASSFDWEAAYEQYF
cdr3_nt: TGTGCCAGCAGCTTTGATTGGGAGGCGGCCTACGAGCAGTACTTC

d_call: .
clone_size: .
v_call: TRBV6-5
j_call: TRBJ2-7
cdr3_aa: CASTRGGGPRDEQYF
cdr3_nt: TGTGCCAGTACTAGAGGGGGGGGTCCTCGTGACGAGCAGTACTTC

d_call: .
clone_size: .
v_call: TRBV9
j_call: TRBJ2-7
cdr3_aa: CASSPRPLYEQYF
cdr3_nt: TGTGCCAGCAGCCCTAGGCCACTTTACGAGCAGTACTTC

d_call: .
clone_size: .
v_call: TRBV6-5
j_call: TRBJ1-1
cdr3_aa: CASSYGGVQGRAFF
cdr3_nt: TGTGCCAGCAGTTACGGAGGTGTGCAGGGGCGAGCTTTCTTT

d_call: TRBD1
clone_size: .
v_call: TRBV11-2
j_call: TRBJ2-7
cdr3_aa: CASSGSGTGYYEQYF
cdr3_nt: TGTGCCAGCAGCGGATCCGGGACAGGGTACTACGAGCAGTACTTC

d_call: TRBD1
clone_size: .
v_call: TRBV6-1
j_call: TRBJ2-3
cdr3_aa: CASRLGQVTDTQYF
cdr3_nt: TGTGCCAGCAGATTGGGACAGGTCACAGATACGCAGTATTTT

d_call: .
clone_size: .
v_call: TRBV6-1
j_call: TRBJ2-7
cdr3_aa: CASSARQAYEQYF
cdr3_nt: TGTGCCAGCAGTGCCCGACAGGCCTACGAGCAGTACTTC

d_call: TRBD1
clone_size: .
v_call: TRBV9
j_call: TRBJ1-2
cdr3_aa: CASSRDSPAGYTF
cdr3_nt: TGTGCCAGCAGCCGGGACAGCCCCGCTGGCTACACCTTC

d_call: .
clone_size: .
v_call: TRBV5-1
j_call: TRBJ2-5
cdr3_aa: CASSLVGGGETQYF
cdr3_nt: TGCGCCAGCAGCTTGGTTGGCGGAGGGGAGACCCAGTACTTC

d_call: .
clone_size: .
v_call: TRBV6-6
j_call: TRBJ2-7
cdr3_aa: CASSYSDEQYF
cdr3_nt: TGTGCCAGCAGTTACTCCGACGAGCAGTACTTC

d_call: TRBD1
clone_size: few
v_call: TRBV5-1
j_call: TRBJ2-3
cdr3_aa: CASSFRQGATDTQYF
cdr3_nt: TGCGCCAGCAGTTTTCGACAGGGGGCCACAGATACGCAGTATTTT

d_call: TRBD2
clone_size: .
v_call: TRBV5-4
j_call: TRBJ2-7
cdr3_aa: CASSWDSGTSYEQYF
cdr3_nt: TGTGCCAGCAGCTGGGATAGCGGGACCTCCTACGAGCAGTACTTC

d_call: TRBD2
clone_size: once
v_call: TRBV2
j_call: TRBJ2-3
cdr3_aa: CASSEGLAGGTDTQYF
cdr3_nt: TGTGCCAGCAGTGAAGGGCTAGCGGGAGGCACAGATACGCAGTATTTT

d_call: .
clone_size: .
v_call: TRBV21-1
j_call: TRBJ2-1
cdr3_aa: CARDSEPYNEQFF
cdr3_nt: TGTGCCAGAGATAGCGAACCTTACAATGAGCAGTTCTTC

d_call: TRBD1
clone_size: .
v_call: TRBV7-9
j_call: TRBJ2-7
cdr3_aa: CSSSLDRDSYEQYF
cdr3_nt: TGTTCCAGCAGCCTTGACAGGGACTCCTACGAGCAGTACTTC

d_call: .
clone_size: .
v_call: TRBV10-2
j_call: TRBJ2-1
cdr3_aa: CASSEVDSDSYNEQFF
cdr3_nt: TGCGCCAGCAGTGAAGTGGACTCCGATTCCTACAATGAGCAGTTCTTC

d_call: .
clone_size: .
v_call: TRBV29-1
j_call: TRBJ2-3
cdr3_aa: CSGGGTDTQYF
cdr3_nt: TGCAGCGGGGGGGGCACAGATACGCAGTATTTT

d_call: .
clone_size: .
v_call: TRBV18
j_call: TRBJ1-1
cdr3_aa: CASSQGLTEAFF
cdr3_nt: TGTGCCAGCTCTCAGGGTCTGACTGAAGCTTTCTTT

d_call: .
clone_size: once
v_call: TRBV30
j_call: TRBJ1-6
cdr3_aa: CAWSDLWGFGNSPLHF
cdr3_nt: TGTGCCTGGAGTGATTTATGGGGCTTTGGAAATTCACCCCTCCACTTT

d_call: .
clone_size: .
v_call: TRBV6-1
j_call: TRBJ2-7
cdr3_aa: CASREGGTNLQLYEQYF
cdr3_nt: TGTGCCAGCAGAGAAGGTGGGACAAACCTCCAACTCTACGAGCAGTACTTC

d_call: .
clone_size: few
v_call: TRBV4-1
j_call: TRBJ2-2
cdr3_aa: CASALNIESGGELFF
cdr3_nt: TGCGCCAGCGCTCTGAACATCGAATCGGGCGGGGAGCTGTTTTTT

d_call: TRBD2
clone_size: .
v_call: TRBV5-4
j_call: TRBJ2-7
cdr3_aa: CASSPDLGLAGEQYF
cdr3_nt: TGTGCCAGCAGCCCGGACCTGGGACTAGCGGGCGAGCAGTACTTC

d_call: .
clone_size: few
v_call: TRBV7-9
j_call: TRBJ2-7
cdr3_aa: CSSRRGPYEQYF
cdr3_nt: TGTTCCAGCAGGCGGGGGCCCTACGAGCAGTACTTC

d_call: TRBD1
clone_size: .
v_call: TRBV19
j_call: TRBJ1-2
cdr3_aa: CASSIEGTQGAFGYTF
cdr3_nt: TGTGCCAGTAGTATAGAGGGTACACAGGGGGCATTCGGCTACACCTTC

d_call: TRBD1
clone_size: .
v_call: TRBV18
j_call: TRBJ2-7
cdr3_aa: CASSPPGQGYEQYF
cdr3_nt: TGTGCCAGCTCACCCCCGGGACAGGGCTACGAGCAGTACTTC

d_call: TRBD2
clone_size: .
v_call: TRBV7-9
j_call: TRBJ2-1
cdr3_aa: CASSFSGASGREEQFF
cdr3_nt: TGTGCCAGCAGCTTTTCGGGAGCTAGCGGGAGAGAGGAGCAGTTCTTC

d_call: .
clone_size: few
v_call: TRBV9
j_call: TRBJ1-3
cdr3_aa: CASSVLTPAGSGNTIYF
cdr3_nt: TGTGCCAGCAGCGTACTAACCCCCGCAGGGTCCGGAAACACCATATATTTT

d_call: TRBD1
clone_size: .
v_call: TRBV7-9
j_call: TRBJ1-2
cdr3_aa: CSSSGTVYSNYGYTF
cdr3_nt: TGTTCCAGCAGTGGGACAGTTTACTCTAACTATGGCTACACCTTC

d_call: .
clone_size: few
v_call: TRBV10-3
j_call: TRBJ2-7
cdr3_aa: CAISVPDNYEQYF
cdr3_nt: TGTGCCATCAGTGTCCCGGACAATTACGAGCAGTACTTC

d_call: TRBD1
clone_size: few
v_call: TRBV7-9
j_call: TRBJ2-5
cdr3_aa: CASSPLDREETQYF
cdr3_nt: TGTGCCAGCAGCCCACTGGACAGGGAAGAGACCCAGTACTTC

d_call: .
clone_size: .
v_call: TRBV28
j_call: TRBJ1-5
cdr3_aa: CASSFDGERQPQHF
cdr3_nt: TGTGCCAGCAGTTTCGACGGGGAACGCCAGCCCCAGCATTTT

d_call: .
clone_size: .
v_call: TRBV4-1
j_call: TRBJ2-7
cdr3_aa: CASSQGPLSIEQYF
cdr3_nt: TGCGCCAGCAGCCAAGGGCCCCTCTCGATCGAGCAGTACTTC

d_call: .
clone_size: .
v_call: TRBV5-8
j_call: TRBJ1-4
cdr3_aa: CASSPGQWNEKLFF
cdr3_nt: TGTGCCAGCAGCCCGGGACAATGGAATGAAAAACTGTTTTTT

d_call: TRBD1
clone_size: .
v_call: TRBV4-1
j_call: TRBJ1-5
cdr3_aa: CASSQDFRDRGYQPQHF
cdr3_nt: TGCGCCAGCAGCCAAGATTTTAGGGACAGGGGGTATCAGCCCCAGCATTTT

d_call: .
clone_size: .
v_call: TRBV21-1
j_call: TRBJ2-5
cdr3_aa: CASVKGRREEAQYF
cdr3_nt: TGTGCCAGCGTTAAGGGCCGGCGGGAGGAGGCCCAGTACTTC

d_call: .
clone_size: few
v_call: TRBV30
j_call: TRBJ2-7
cdr3_aa: CAWTEVGKDPQQYF
cdr3_nt: TGTGCCTGGACCGAGGTCGGGAAGGACCCCCAGCAGTACTTC